A single sample gave rise to the 32 T cell receptor beta chains below, sequenced in a study of tumor-infiltrating lymphocytes in primary liver carcinoma. With around 490 ng total RNA as template and a constant-region primer, TCR beta cDNA was made. What produced the TCR beta libraries was three nested multiplex PCR rounds using slightly modified ARM-PCR. The opening two PCR rounds, 10 cycles each, paired TRBV1-TRBV30 forward primers with a C-beta reverse primer. TCRdb re-called the multiplex PCR reads through MiXCR, storing one row per CDR3 protein. The table shows 300,000 to 350,000 distinct CDR3 sequences, with approximately 64% occurring only once. Researchers drew blood RNA from unsorted whole blood and extracted germline DNA as well. The specimen was peripheral blood. These receptors were obtained from a man aged 40-55 years with primary liver carcinoma and hepatitis B virus infection.

Points on this clonotype: An end of the junction does not agree with germline; a read error may underlie this. J is TRBJ1-2 and V is TRBV28; the D is unclear. The CDR3 totals 13 residues. The germline gives CDR1 MDHEN, CDR2 SYDVKM. The CDR3 DNA follows: TGTGCCATCAGTTTATCCCGCCGGGATGGCTACACCTTC. This translates into CAISLSRRDGYTF.

V gene TRBV12-3 or TRBV12-4 combines with J gene TRBJ2-5; D not certain. The CDR3 is 13 amino acids. V gave up 3 bases and J gave up 4 bases, with 9 bases separating them. The CDR3 region has the DNA TGTGCCAGCAGTTTTGTGCGCGTAGAGACCCAGTACTTC. Its translation is CASSFVRVETQYF.

V and J are TRBV1 and TRBJ2-4; TRBD2, the table's D call, was not compared with the DNA. TRBV1 corresponds to a pseudogene. There are 16 residues in the CDR3. The CDR3 is CTTSFKGLAVKNIQYF. CDR3 DNA: TGCACCACCAGCTTTAAGGGACTAGCGGTTAAAAACATTCAATATTTC.

On this clonotype: A much larger clone differs by one base, so this may be a read error. CDR3 residues: CASIQDELAGSTDTQYF. The DNA for the CDR3 is TGCGCCAGCATCCAAGATGAACTAGCGGGTAGCACAGATACGCAGTATTTT. The chain combines TRBV4-1 with TRBJ2-3; 9 bases map to TRBD2. Germline CDR1 reads MGHRA; CDR2 reads YSYEKL. The CDR3 sequence is 17 residues long.

The sample holds one count of this clonotype. A much larger clone lies a single base off, so this may be a read error. V usage is TRBV4-3 and J usage is TRBJ2-5, with no clear D. In germline, CDR1 is LGHNA, CDR2 YSLEER. The CDR3 consists of 16 residues. V was shortened by 2 bases and J by 2 bases, with 15 bases between the two germline ends. The CDR3 coding sequence is TGCGCCAGCAGCCAAAGTGCGCCCTTGTTACAAGAGACCCAGTACTTC. It specifies CASSQSAPLLQETQYF.

About this clonotype itself: A read error may be the cause here, since a much bigger clone is one base away. The V gene is TRBV6-6, the J gene TRBJ2-3; D gene ambiguous. The CDR3 sequence is 12 residues long. Germline CDR1 reads MNHNY; CDR2 reads SVGAGI (reference sequence). CDR3 residues: CVSRDSTDTQYF. The CDR3 DNA follows: TGTGTCAGCAGAGACAGCACAGATACGCAGTATTTT.

A remark on this clonotype: The conserved phenylalanine or tryptophan is not found at the CDR3 terminus, so this likely reflects a read error. The rearrangement joins TRBV11-2 to TRBJ2-7; D might be TRBD1 (5 bases). The CDR3 covers 14 residues. CDR1 and CDR2 (germline): SGHAT, FQNNGV. Between the trimmed V and J ends, which lost 7 bases and 3 bases, there was a span of 16 bases. CDR3 protein: CASNGQGRVYEQYY. The CDR3 DNA sequence: TGTGCCAGCAATGGTCAGGGTAGGGTCTACGAGCAGTACTAC.

Regarding this clonotype: The junction departs from the called germline gene at one end, perhaps through a read error. V gene TRBV10-3 combines with J gene TRBJ2-1; 8 bases line up with TRBD2. CDR1 and CDR2 from the germline V gene are ENHRY and SYGVKD. The CDR3 consists of 18 residues. This CDR3 reads CTISESGVAGSSYNEQFF. CDR3 sequence (DNA): TGTACCATCAGTGAGTCGGGGGTAGCGGGAAGCTCCTACAATGAGCAGTTCTTC.

This clonotype has only one observation. This may arise from a read error, as a much more abundant clone is one base away. In this CDR3 the conserved last residue, phenylalanine or tryptophan, is missing, so a read error is likely. V is TRBV12-3 or TRBV12-4 and J is TRBJ1-1, with 9 bases that match TRBD1. The CDR3 totals 15 residues. Trimming took 3 bases from V and 0 from J; bases not matched to a gene: 2. CDR3 residues: CASSFGQGMNTEAFL. The CDR3 DNA sequence: TGTGCCAGCAGTTTCGGACAGGGGATGAACACTGAAGCTTTCCTT.

This clonotype showed up just once. The CDR3 spells CASRLIGLPNTGELFF. The CDR3 DNA sequence: TGTGCCAGCAGACTAATCGGGCTACCGAACACCGGGGAGCTGTTTTTT. The V and J genes are TRBV14 and TRBJ2-2, with D uncertain. CDR1 and CDR2 from the germline V gene are SGHDN and FVKESK. V lost 6 bases to trimming and J lost 0 bases, with 14 bases between them. The CDR3 is 16 amino acids.

In its sample, this clonotype was seen a few times. The CDR3 is CASRGQGAHNEQFF. CDR3 sequence (DNA): TGTGCCAGCAGAGGACAGGGGGCCCACAATGAGCAGTTCTTC. V usage is TRBV28 and J usage is TRBJ2-1; 11 nucleotides match TRBD1. The CDR3 is 14 amino acids. Unmatched junction bases numbered 3, after V lost 6 bases and J lost 5 bases. Germline CDR1 MDHEN, CDR2 SYDVKM.

With respect to this clonotype: Compared with germline, one end of the junction differs, possibly owing to a read error. In DNA, the CDR3 is TGTGCCAGCAGTGAGCCGGGACAGGGGGCAGGTGAGCAGTCCTTC. Translating gives CASSEPGQGAGEQSF. This sequence joins TRBV6-1 and TRBJ2-1; 12 bases agree with TRBD1. The germline V gene has CDR1 MNHNS and CDR2 SASEGT. CDR3 length: 15 amino acids.

On this clonotype itself: It may be a read error: a sequence one base away is much more abundant. CDR3 amino acids: CASSQSQMGLSTAELFF. As DNA, the CDR3 is TGCGCCAGCAGCCAAAGCCAAATGGGACTGTCTACGGCTGAGCTGTTCTTC. The V and J genes are TRBV4-1 and TRBJ2-1; the D gene is possibly TRBD2 (6 bases). Germline V gives CDR1 MGHRA, CDR2 YSYEKL. The CDR3 runs to 17 residues.

This chain links TRBV4-1 with TRBJ2-1; TRBD2 aligns across 8 bases. V lost 4 bases, J lost 4 bases, and 3 bases stayed unmatched. The CDR3 has 14 residues. The germline CDR1 and CDR2 sequences are MGHRA and YSYEKL. CDR3 loop: CASSLIAGYNEQFF. CDR3 DNA sequence: TGCGCCAGCAGCCTTATAGCGGGGTACAATGAGCAGTTCTTC.

This clonotype was seen only a few times. The chain recombines TRBV20-1 with TRBJ1-4; perhaps TRBD1 as D (5 bases). The CDR3 length is 15 residues. From germline, CDR1 is DFQATT and CDR2 SNEGSKA (reference sequence). V gave up 3 bases and J gave up 5 bases, with 16 bases separating them. CDR3 loop: CSASSQGGGNEKLFF. The CDR3 DNA sequence: TGCAGTGCTAGTTCCCAGGGTGGGGGGAATGAAAAACTGTTTTTT.

To note about this clonotype: An end of the junction differs from the germline gene, which may be a read error. V and J are TRBV4-2 and TRBJ2-1; D not certain. The CDR3 covers 13 residues. CDR1 and CDR2 from the germline V gene are LGHNA and YNFKEQ. The CDR3 DNA reads TGTGGCAGCCTAGGGCACAGCGACAATGAGCAGTTCTTC. Residues: CGSLGHSDNEQFF.

This rearrangement joins TRBV4-3 to TRBJ2-1, with 9 positions matching TRBD2. The ends lost 3 bases at V and 6 bases at J; junction bases unmatched: 12. Germline values: CDR1 LGHNA, CDR2 YSLEER. This CDR3 comprises 17 residues. The DNA of the CDR3 is TGCGCCAGCAGCCACCTCCCTGAGGAGCGGGAGGTCAATGAGCAGTTCTTC. As protein: CASSHLPEEREVNEQFF.

This clonotype was seen a single time. This chain connects TRBV11-2 to TRBJ2-3, with D hard to call. The CDR3 is 13 amino acids. The V end was cut by 8 bases, the J end by 0 bases, with 9 bases between. CDR1 and CDR2 (germline): SGHAT, FQNNGV. The CDR3 DNA is TGTGCCAGCCTGTCACCTAGCACAGATACGCAGTATTTT. This sequence encodes CASLSPSTDTQYF.

A single count supports this clonotype. Mismatch with germline at one junction end may stem from a read error. CDR3 DNA: TGTACCAGCAGCTTAGACAGGGGGCACCATTACGAGCAGTACTTC. As protein: CTSSLDRGHHYEQYF. The chain joins TRBV11-2 to TRBJ2-7; 10 bases line up with TRBD1. Germline CDR1 and CDR2: SGHAT and FQNNGV. The CDR3 runs 15 residues.

As for this clonotype: The junction shows a germline mismatch at one end, possibly a read error. This chain uses TRBV6-2 or TRBV6-3 with TRBJ1-1, with D perhaps matching TRBD1 (6 bases). CDR3 length: 14 amino acids. CDR1 and CDR2 (germline): MNHEY, SVGEGT. CDR3 loop: CASSTPTGNTEVFF. The CDR3 region has the DNA TGTGCCAGCAGTACCCCAACAGGGAACACTGAAGTTTTCTTT.

Remarks on this clonotype: An end of the junction does not agree with germline; a read error may underlie this. The CDR3 sequence is CVSSHYNGQVNTGEPFF. The CDR3 DNA follows: TGTGTCAGCAGCCACTACAACGGACAGGTCAACACCGGGGAGCCGTTTTTT. The gene calls are TRBV5-6 and TRBJ2-2; 7 bases map to TRBD1. The CDR3 has 17 residues. Germline CDR1 SGHDT, CDR2 YYEEEE.

Of note for this clonotype: At one of its ends the junction is not consistent with the germline gene, which may arise from a read error. This chain joins TRBV4-2 and TRBJ2-3, with a weak D call TRBD2 (6 bases). CDR1 and CDR2 (germline): LGHNA, YNFKEQ. The CDR3 spans 16 residues. DNA of the CDR3: TGTGCCAGCAGCCAGGAGCTTAGCGGATTCACAGATACGCAGAATTTT. Translation gives CASSQELSGFTDTQNF.

V is TRBV13 and J is TRBJ1-2; D is unresolved. Trimming stripped 4 bases from V and 2 bases from J, with 11 bases between. The germline V gene has CDR1 PRHDT and CDR2 FYEKMQ (reference sequence). This CDR3 comprises 14 residues. The CDR3 here is CASSSGAVNYGYTF. DNA of the CDR3: TGTGCCAGCAGCTCAGGAGCCGTGAACTATGGCTACACCTTC.

Worth noting for this clonotype: A read error is possible here, since a much larger clone lies one base away. This chain uses TRBV6-2 or TRBV6-3 with TRBJ2-3; D perhaps matches TRBD1 (6 bases). Germline V gene sequence: CDR1 MNHEY, CDR2 SVGEGT. This CDR3 is built from 15 residues. The CDR3 nucleotides read TGTGCCAGCAGTTACGATGGTACAGGGTCAGATACGCAGTGTTTT. It yields the protein CASSYDGTGSDTQCF.

A note on this clonotype: This could be a read error, since a much larger clone is one nucleotide away. The chain uses TRBV29-1 and TRBJ1-1; TRBD1 is a possible D gene (5 bases). Looked up from germline, CDR1 is SQVTM and CDR2 is ANQGSEA. V dropped 5 bases and J dropped 2 bases, with 9 bases sitting between them. This CDR3 contains 12 residues. The CDR3 spells CSVRQCNTEAFF. The CDR3 DNA is TGCAGCGTTCGACAGTGCAACACTGAAGCTTTCTTT.

A remark on this clonotype: An end of the junction does not agree with germline; a read error may underlie this. The chain joins TRBV12-3 or TRBV12-4 to TRBJ2-3; no clear D. This CDR3 spans 12 amino acids. DNA for the CDR3: TGTGCCAGCACCACGACCACAGATACGCAGTTTTTT. Its translation is CASTTTTDTQFF.

On this clonotype itself: One end of the junction is discordant with germline, which a read error may explain. The chain is built from TRBV11-2 and TRBJ2-3; 7 nucleotides match TRBD2. This CDR3 is 15 amino acids long. Looked up from germline, CDR1 is SGHAT and CDR2 is FQNNGV. In DNA form, the CDR3 reads TGTGCCAGCAGTTTAGTTGGGGGGGACACAGATACGCAGTATTTT. The encoded protein is CASSLVGGDTDTQYF.

The CDR3 DNA sequence: TGCAGCGTGGAGTTATCGGTGGATGAGCAGTTCTTC. This gives the protein CSVELSVDEQFF. V usage is TRBV29-1 and J usage is TRBJ2-1, with D hard to call. Germline V CDR1 and CDR2: SQVTM, ANQGSEA. Trimming stripped 6 bases from V and 8 bases from J, with 14 bases between. This CDR3 is built from 12 residues.

The table lists this clonotype with many counts. The V and J genes are TRBV7-9 and TRBJ1-1, with unresolved D. Germline CDR1 and CDR2: SEHNR and FQNEAQ (reference sequence). CDR3 length: 13 residues. V lost 1 base and J 12 bases, leaving 15 bases between the germline ends. CDR3: CASSLELVSDSFF. CDR3 DNA sequence: TGTGCCAGCAGCTTAGAGTTAGTTTCGGATTCTTTCTTT.

Worth noting for this clonotype: Since a much larger clone is just one base distant, this may be a read error. The V call is TRBV29-1, the J call TRBJ2-3; possible D gene TRBD2, 5 bases. In germline, CDR1 is SQVTM, CDR2 ANQGSEA. This CDR3 is 13 amino acids long. The germline V and J ends were trimmed by 4 bases and 2 bases, with 10 bases remaining between them. This CDR3 is CSVGGRITDTQYF. CDR3 nucleotide sequence: TGCAGCGTTGGAGGGCGGATCACAGATACGCAGTATTTT.

This clonotype has just a few counts. J is TRBJ2-3 and V is TRBV4-1; 8 bases are shared with TRBD2. This CDR3 region has 15 residues. With 4 bases clipped from V and 2 bases from J, the junction kept 5 bases outside the gene matches. Germline values: CDR1 MGHRA, CDR2 YSYEKL. Written as DNA, the CDR3 is TGCGCCAGCAGCCTACAGCGGGAGATCACAGATACGCAGTATTTT. It yields the protein CASSLQREITDTQYF.

On this clonotype: Likely a read error: the CDR3 ends without its conserved phenylalanine or tryptophan. The chain joins TRBV29-1 to TRBJ2-3, with 8 bases identical to TRBD2. V dropped 2 bases and J dropped 7; count of bases not matched to a gene: 5. The CDR3 extends over 13 amino acids. Germline V gene sequence: CDR1 SQVTM, CDR2 ANQGSEA. The CDR3 is CSVEREGRNTQYI. In DNA form, the CDR3 reads TGCAGCGTTGAACGGGAGGGCCGGAATACGCAGTATATT.